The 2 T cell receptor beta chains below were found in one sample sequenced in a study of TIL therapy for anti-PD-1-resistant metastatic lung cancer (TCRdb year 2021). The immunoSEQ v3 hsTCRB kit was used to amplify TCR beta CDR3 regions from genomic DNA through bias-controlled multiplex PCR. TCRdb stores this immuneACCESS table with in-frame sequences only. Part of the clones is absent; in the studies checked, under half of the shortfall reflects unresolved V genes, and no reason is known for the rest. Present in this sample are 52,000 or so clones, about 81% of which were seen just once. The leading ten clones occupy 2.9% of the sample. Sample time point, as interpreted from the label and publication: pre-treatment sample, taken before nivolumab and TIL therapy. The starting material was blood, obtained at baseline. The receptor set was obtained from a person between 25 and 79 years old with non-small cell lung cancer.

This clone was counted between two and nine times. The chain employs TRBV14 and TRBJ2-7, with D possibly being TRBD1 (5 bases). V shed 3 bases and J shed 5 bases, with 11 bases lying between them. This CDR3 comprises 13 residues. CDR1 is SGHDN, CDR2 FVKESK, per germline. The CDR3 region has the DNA TGTGCCAGCAGCCAGGCAGGGTACCACGAGCAGTACTTC. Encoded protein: CASSQAGYHEQYF.

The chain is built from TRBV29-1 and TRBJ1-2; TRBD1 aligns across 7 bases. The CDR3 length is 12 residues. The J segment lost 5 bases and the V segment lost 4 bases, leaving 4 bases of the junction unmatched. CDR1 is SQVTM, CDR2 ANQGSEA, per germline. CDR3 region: CSVGQGGYGYTF. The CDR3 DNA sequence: TGCAGCGTTGGACAGGGAGGTTATGGCTACACCTTC.